Following are 22 T cell receptor beta chains from one sample sequenced in a study of glioma-infiltrating T cells (dated by TCRdb to about 2016). The reads were generated on an Illumina MiSeq. TCR alpha and beta CDR3 regions were amplified with the iRepertoire nested amplicon-rescue multiplex PCR (arm-PCR) platform from RNA. TCRdb passed the public sequencing reads through fastp at Q25 and MiXCR, retaining productive beta sequences. Each CDR3 protein appears once, grouped with its most common genes and DNA. In all, the sample holds under 130,000 distinct CDR3 sequences, and 25% to 35% of those were seen once. Roughly 46% of the sample is taken by the ten largest. The sequencing input was glioma tissue, nonneoplastic brain tissue, or PBMCs (not recorded which). The receptor set was obtained from a human donor with low-grade glioma or glioblastoma, undergoing nonglioma brain surgery, or in good health (not recorded which).

As regards this clonotype: One end of the junction varies from germline; a read error may be responsible. V and J are TRBV12-3 or TRBV12-4 and TRBJ2-5, with unresolved D. The CDR3 is 14 residues long. CDR3 sequence (DNA): TGTGCCAGCAGGTTAGATACAACTCAAGAGACCCAGTACTTC. Its protein is CASRLDTTQETQYF.

Notes on this clonotype: A much larger clone lies a single base off, so this may be a read error. V and J are TRBV7-6 and TRBJ1-1; D not resolved. Germline V lookup: CDR1 SGHVS, CDR2 FNYEAQ. Trimming took off 2 bases at V and 4 bases at J, with 8 bases between the two ends. The CDR3 has 13 residues. This CDR3 is CASSLLRSTEAFF. The CDR3 nucleotides read TGTGCCAGCAGCTTATTACGGAGCACTGAAGCTTTCTTT.

The chain joins TRBV20-1 to TRBJ2-1, with 7 bases lining up with TRBD2. There are 15 residues in the CDR3. Trimming at V came to 1 base and at J to 9 bases, leaving 12 bases not matched to a gene. Germline loops: CDR1 DFQATT, CDR2 SNEGSKA (reference sequence). In DNA, the CDR3 is TGCAGTGCTAGAGGGAGGCCGTTACTAGCGTTTGAGCAGTTCTTC. Translating it yields CSARGRPLLAFEQFF.

This clonotype was seen repeatedly, ten times or more. One end of the junction varies from germline; a read error may be responsible. J is TRBJ1-3 and V is TRBV6-1; D gene uncertain. CDR3 length: 14 residues. Germline V gives CDR1 MNHNS, CDR2 SASEGT. The CDR3 region has the DNA TGTGCCAGCATTGAGGGTTTGGGAGGAAGCACCATATATTTT. It translates to CASIEGLGGSTIYF.

The V gene is TRBV10-3, the J gene TRBJ1-1; a possible D gene is TRBD1 (5 bases). V was clipped by 6 bases and J by 1 base, with 12 bases between them. Germline assignment: CDR1 ENHRY and CDR2 SYGVKD. The CDR3 sequence is 14 residues long. CDR3 loop: CAIRDHDRNTEAFF. The CDR3 coding sequence is TGTGCCATCAGGGACCACGACAGGAACACTGAAGCTTTCTTT.

This clonotype showed up many times. The J gene is TRBJ1-1, the V gene TRBV10-3; D gene uncertain. This CDR3 comprises 12 residues. The V and J ends lost 11 bases and 3 bases respectively, with 13 bases between them. Germline V gene sequence: CDR1 ENHRY, CDR2 SYGVKD. This chain's CDR3 is CAVKLPDTEAFF. CDR3 coding DNA: TGTGCCGTCAAACTTCCGGACACTGAAGCTTTCTTT.

This clonotype has a single count. The junction and the germline gene differ at one end; a read error may be behind it. The chain joins TRBV19 to TRBJ2-1, with 7 bases fitting TRBD2. Per the germline V gene, CDR1 is LNHDA and CDR2 is SQIVND (reference sequence). This CDR3 has 15 amino acids. CDR3 nucleotides: TGTGCCAGTAGTACTCGGGGGGACCTTTACAATAAGCAGTTCTTC. Amino acids: CASSTRGDLYNKQFF.

This clonotype was picked up many times. The chain recombines TRBV2 with TRBJ2-5; D uncertain. Germline V lookup: CDR1 SNHLY, CDR2 FYNNEI. V lost 7 bases and J lost 4, with 16 bases in between. This CDR3 is built from 14 residues. The CDR3 nucleotides are TGTGCCAGCAACACCGGGCCTCGTCCAGAGACCCAGTACTTC. Its protein is CASNTGPRPETQYF.

This clonotype was observed many times. The gene calls are TRBV2 and TRBJ2-3, with 7 bases aligning to TRBD1. Germline loops: CDR1 SNHLY, CDR2 FYNNEI. CDR3 length: 15 residues. The ends lost 7 bases at V and 3 bases at J; junction bases unmatched: 10. CDR3 coding DNA: TGTGCCAGCAAGACACAGGGGTTTTTGACAGATACGCAGTATTTT. Its protein is CASKTQGFLTDTQYF.

This clonotype was recorded many times. J is TRBJ1-2 and V is TRBV28; D gene ambiguous. Per germline, CDR1 MDHEN and CDR2 SYDVKM. CDR3 length: 13 amino acids. V lost 3 bases and J lost 4, with 9 bases in between. Here the CDR3 DNA reads TGTGCCAGCAGTTTGAGGGAAATCTATGGCTACACCTTC. Residues: CASSLREIYGYTF.

To note about this clonotype: A clone one base away is much larger, so this may be a read error. This chain joins TRBV11-3 and TRBJ1-1; D perhaps matches TRBD1 (6 bases). The V end was cut by 8 bases, the J end by 2 bases, with 15 bases between. From germline, CDR1 is SGHNT and CDR2 YENEEA. The CDR3 runs 14 residues. Here the CDR3 DNA reads TGTGCCAGCGGCCCCAGGGGATCTAACACTGAAGCTTTCTTT. This translates into CASGPRGSNTEAFF.

This clonotype came up many times. The rearrangement links TRBV4-2 to TRBJ2-7; TRBD1 matches 7 bases. Per germline, CDR1 LGHNA and CDR2 YNFKEQ. CDR3 size: 15 residues. V dropped 0 bases and J dropped 2; count of bases not matched to a gene: 4. The CDR3 spells CASSQDVDRPYEQYF. Written as DNA, the CDR3 is TGTGCCAGCAGCCAAGATGTGGACAGGCCCTACGAGCAGTACTTC.

This clonotype was found many times. V and J are TRBV20-1 and TRBJ1-3; D remains ambiguous. The CDR3 has 14 amino acids. Trimming left V 4 bases short and J 2 bases short, with 12 bases between. Germline loops: CDR1 DFQATT, CDR2 SNEGSKA (reference sequence). CDR3 sequence (DNA): TGCAGTGCTAAGAAGGAACCCCCTGGAAACACCATATATTTT. Amino acid sequence: CSAKKEPPGNTIYF.

The chain links TRBV7-9 to TRBJ1-1; D possibly corresponds to TRBD1 (6 bases). Trimming shortened V by 9 bases and J by 4 bases, and 18 bases separated the two germline ends. Germline values: CDR1 SEHNR, CDR2 FQNEAQ (reference sequence). The CDR3 runs to 14 residues. Here the CDR3 reads CARSPKEGGTEAFF. The CDR3 nucleotides read TGTGCCAGAAGCCCAAAAGAGGGGGGCACTGAAGCTTTCTTT.

The chain couples TRBV7-8 to TRBJ2-1; 8 nucleotides agree with TRBD1. Germline-derived CDR1 and CDR2 are SGHVS and FQNEAQ. This CDR3 region has 16 residues. V lost 8 bases and J lost 4; bases outside the gene matches: 13. This CDR3 is CASVPSRTGRYNEQFF. Here the CDR3 DNA reads TGTGCCAGCGTACCATCCCGGACAGGGAGGTACAATGAGCAGTTCTTC.

This clonotype came up many times. This chain uses TRBV20-1 with TRBJ2-5; tentatively, D is TRBD1 or TRBD2 (5 bases each). This CDR3 has 13 residues. The ends were cut back, 6 bases at V and 2 bases at J, with 13 bases in the middle. Germline V CDR1 and CDR2: DFQATT, SNEGSKA (reference sequence). The chain's CDR3 is CSASQWGQETQYF. In DNA, the CDR3 is TGCAGTGCCTCTCAATGGGGGCAAGAGACCCAGTACTTC.

Points on this clonotype: The junction departs from the called germline gene at one end, perhaps through a read error. This rearrangement joins TRBV29-1 to TRBJ2-1; 7 nucleotides match TRBD1. This CDR3 contains 12 residues. Per the germline V gene, CDR1 is SQVTM and CDR2 is ANQGSEA. The CDR3 protein is CSVEWGPGGEIF. CDR3 nucleotides: TGCAGCGTTGAATGGGGTCCAGGGGGTGAGATCTTC.

This clonotype was seen only a few times. The rearrangement links TRBV11-2 to TRBJ2-1; TRBD1 or TRBD2 may be the D gene (6 bases each). Trimming pared 4 bases from V and 8 bases from J, leaving 15 bases between. CDR3 length: 14 amino acids. The germline V gene has CDR1 SGHAT and CDR2 FQNNGV. CDR3: CASSWGAEFDEQFF. The CDR3 nucleotides are TGTGCCAGCAGCTGGGGGGCGGAATTCGATGAGCAGTTCTTC.

This clonotype was counted between two and nine times. The chain has TRBV7-2 and TRBJ2-6, with TRBD2 matching over 7 bases. Germline trimming cut 2 bases from V and 2 bases from J; bases unmatched to any gene: 6. This CDR3 spans 17 amino acids. Germline assignment: CDR1 SGHTA and CDR2 FQGNSA. The CDR3 coding sequence is TGTGCCAGCAGCTTAAATCCACGGGGGGCTGGGGCCAACGTCCTGACTTTC. Amino acid sequence: CASSLNPRGAGANVLTF.

V usage is TRBV7-9 and J usage is TRBJ2-7; unclear D gene. The CDR3 totals 18 residues. The V end was cut by 5 bases, the J end by 3 bases, with 26 bases between. The germline CDR1 and CDR2 sequences are SEHNR and FQNEAQ (reference sequence). CDR3 residues: CASSPPWEEGAGFYEQYF. The CDR3, as DNA: TGTGCCAGCAGCCCACCCTGGGAAGAAGGTGCCGGATTCTACGAGCAGTACTTC.

This clonotype came up many times. This CDR3 is CASSSRRTSGNTIYF. The CDR3 DNA follows: TGTGCCAGCAGTAGTCGCAGGACCTCTGGAAACACCATATATTTT. The chain carries TRBV28 and TRBJ1-3; no clear D gene. Between the trimmed V and J ends, which lost 5 bases and 0 bases, there was a span of 11 bases. The CDR3 totals 15 residues. CDR1 is MDHEN, CDR2 SYDVKM, per germline. Based on the CDR3 plus reference TRBV28 and TRBJ1-3, the full variable domain is DVKVTQSSRYLVKRTGEKVFLECVQDMDHENMFWYRQDPGLGLRLIYFSYDVKMKEKGDIPEGYSVSREKKERFSLILESASTNQTSMYLCASSSRRTSGNTIYFGEGSWLTVV.

This clonotype was counted many times. The chain uses TRBV2 and TRBJ2-6, with a weak D call TRBD1 (5 bases). The ends were cut back, 6 bases at V and 0 bases at J, with 12 bases in the middle. CDR1 and CDR2 (germline): SNHLY, FYNNEI. The CDR3 has 16 amino acids. The CDR3 DNA is TGTGCCAGCAGCGCGGACACGAGCTCTGGGGCCAACGTCCTGACTTTC. It is translated as CASSADTSSGANVLTF. The full variable domain, completed using reference TRBV2 and TRBJ2-6, is EPEVTQTPSHQVTQMGQEVILRCVPISNHLYFYWYRQILGQKVEFLVSFYNNEISEKSEIFDDQFSVERPDGSNFTLKIRSTKLEDSAMYFCASSADTSSGANVLTFGAGSRLTVL.